This T cell receptor (beta chain) was sequenced during a study of human T cells and chemical hapten exposure. It was unfractionated whole blood from which total RNA was extracted. The CDR3 spans 15 residues. Germline loops: CDR1 DFQATT, CDR2 SNEGSKA (reference sequence). Germline trimming cut 2 bases from V and 6 bases from J; bases unmatched to any gene: 6. It was the library that attached unique molecular identifiers to individual cDNA molecules. TCRdb ran MiXCR on the reads and lists one entry per CDR3 protein. The sample lists 95,000 to 150,000 distinct CDR3 sequences, about 7.7% occurring once. The receptor was isolated from a human donor in good health. Some clones in this sample may be carry-over from other donors' samples. The V call is TRBV20-1, the J call TRBJ2-2; 10 positions agree with TRBD2. Input material: whole blood. The CDR3 sequence: CSARSSGRVAGELFF. CDR3 nucleotide sequence: TGCAGTGCTAGATCTAGCGGGAGAGTCGCCGGGGAGCTGTTTTTT.